This T cell receptor (beta chain) was captured by sequencing in a study of blood T cell repertoires in COVID-19. On the study more broadly: The United States, Italy and Spain were the sources of the acute and convalescent COVID-19 samples. In each case, the material was cDNA or gDNA derived from T cells, B-cell-depleted T cells, or PBMCs.

Germline V gene data show CDR1 as SGHRS and CDR2 as YFSETQ. The length of the CDR3 is 13 residues. Trimming removed 6 bases from V and 1 base from J, with 10 bases in between. Assay: immunoSEQ multiplex PCR; the TCRdb copy retains only in-frame clones and omits some. The repertoire holds more than 150,000 clones, with 85% to 90% as singletons. The chain employs TRBV5-1 and TRBJ1-1; D is possibly TRBD1 (5 bases). This clonotype was sampled from a man in his 70s with active or convalescent COVID-19. Sample: peripheral blood. The CDR3 region has the DNA TGCGCCAGCAACAGGCTTGAGAACACTGAAGCTTTCTTT. Its protein is CASNRLENTEAFF.